This entry is about one TCR beta chain. The record originates from a study of control samples from healthy donors and cancer patients. CDR1 SGHTA and CDR2 FQGNSA come from the germline V gene. CDR3 size: 12 residues. The V gene lost 6 bases and the J gene lost 4 bases, with 9 bases spanning the gap. Assay: immunoSEQ multiplex PCR; the TCRdb copy retains only in-frame clones and omits some. Counted here are about 150,000 clones, roughly 92% occurring once; the ten biggest clones make up about 0.64%. Sequences were obtained from blood. The sequence was collected from a woman aged 30 to 39 in good health. The genes are TRBV7-2 and TRBJ1-2; D uncertain. Here the CDR3 DNA reads TGTGCCAGCAGTGTGTCAGGCTATGGCTACACCTTC. Protein product: CASSVSGYGYTF.